This T cell receptor beta chain was sequenced during a study of blood T cell repertoires in COVID-19. Study-wide context: COVID-19 samples from acute and convalescent phases originated in the United States, Italy and Spain. The cDNA or gDNA used as material had been derived from T cells, B-cell-depleted T cells, or PBMCs.

Methods used by the authors: Amplifying reference gene primers gave estimates of nucleated cell counts. Clones were read by immunoSEQ multiplex PCR, and TCRdb kept only the in-frame ones, dropping some. V and J calls and clone size are copied from that table; D and trimming were computed from the DNA. In the table there are approximately 290,000 clones, roughly 90% of which are singletons. Germline V lookup: CDR1 SNHLY, CDR2 FYNNEI. This CDR3 is built from 13 residues. Trimming removed 4 bases from V and 1 base from J, with 7 bases in between. This chain connects TRBV2 to TRBJ1-1; D is ambiguous. This TCR was recovered from a woman aged 60 to 75 with acute or convalescent COVID-19. Input material: peripheral blood. CDR3 in DNA: TGTGCCAGCAGTGGTCACAAGAACACTGAAGCTTTCTTT. It encodes CASSGHKNTEAFF.